This T cell receptor (beta chain) was recorded in a study of cytomegalovirus exposure and HLA in healthy donors. Study information: Unique TCRs from HLA-typed donors, about 85 million of them, were held in an early data release.

About this clone: The antigen remains undetermined.

Germline V gene data show CDR1 as SGHVS and CDR2 as FNYEAQ. V lost 1 base, J lost 0 bases, and 7 bases lay in between. The CDR3 totals 15 residues. General study results and limits: In a later analysis, TCR beta V- and J-gene trimming was associated with a missense DCLRE1C variant. The analysis excluded some indistinguishable V segments, including TRBV6-2 and TRBV6-3. Later, an analysis found that common viral pathogens appeared to be linked with several of the most significant clusters.

The PCR employed 60 Vbeta primers together with 13 Jbeta primers. Sequencing used immunoSEQ multiplex PCR; TCRdb keeps in-frame clones, though not all of them. The sample includes approximately 180,000 clones, 80% of them seen just once. Material: PBMCs. The clonotype was recovered from a young man in good health and CMV-seropositive. J is TRBJ1-5 and V is TRBV7-6; D remains ambiguous. The CDR3 is CASSLDPSSNQPQHF. The CDR3 coding sequence is TGTGCCAGCAGCTTAGACCCTAGTAGCAATCAGCCCCAGCATTTT.